Each of the 9 T cell receptor beta chains below was sequenced from the same sample in a study of blood T cell repertoires in COVID-19. Measured with immunoSEQ multiplex PCR; TCRdb has only the in-frame clones, and not every one. The sample has roughly 300,000 clones, 80% to 90% seen once. Sequencing was performed on peripheral blood. The receptors originated from a woman aged 40 to 50 who had recovered from COVID-19.

The CDR3 is CASSAPGTGLILNYGYTF. The CDR3, as DNA: TGCGCCAGCAGCGCCCCCGGGACAGGGCTAATCCTGAACTATGGCTACACCTTC. The chain couples TRBV5-1 to TRBJ1-2, with TRBD1 matching 9 bases. Trimming at V came to 4 bases and at J to 2 bases, leaving 15 bases not matched to a gene. The germline V gene encodes CDR1 SGHRS and CDR2 YFSETQ. CDR3 length equals 18 residues.

J is TRBJ2-2 and V is TRBV12-2; the listed D gene, TRBD1, was not tested against the DNA. TRBV12-2 is tagged as a pseudogene. This CDR3 is 16 amino acids long. CDR3 bases: TGTGCAAGTCGCCCCCCAGGGTGTCGTAACACCGGGGAGCTGTTTTTT. Protein: CASRPPGCRNTGELFF.

V usage is TRBV5-6 and J usage is TRBJ2-1, with D possibly TRBD2 on 5 matching bases. V dropped 0 bases and J dropped 10 bases, with 11 bases sitting between them. Germline CDR1 SGHDT, CDR2 YYEEEE. The CDR3 covers 13 residues. CDR3 region: CASSLGARGEQFF. The CDR3 DNA sequence: TGTGCCAGCAGCTTGGGGGCCCGCGGGGAGCAGTTCTTC.

The CDR3 nucleotides are TGTGCCATCAGGGGACAGGGGGCAGGGGAGACCCAGTACTTC. It translates to CAIRGQGAGETQYF. The chain links TRBV10-3 to TRBJ2-5, with TRBD1 identical over 12 bases. The CDR3 runs to 14 residues. V was clipped by 6 bases and J by 5 bases; unmatched bases: 4. From germline, CDR1 is ENHRY and CDR2 SYGVKD.

The chain links TRBV3-1 (or the pseudogene TRBV3-2) to TRBJ2-7, with TRBD1 matching 8 bases. The V gene end was trimmed by 4 bases and the J gene end by 5 bases; junction bases not matched to a gene: 13. The CDR3 loop spans 16 amino acids. Looked up from germline, CDR1 is LGHDT and CDR2 is YNNKEL (reference sequence). CDR3 coding DNA: TGTGCCAGCAGCCGACGCTACGGGACAGGAGTCCACGAGCAGTACTTC. Protein: CASSRRYGTGVHEQYF.

This sequence joins TRBV4-3 and TRBJ2-5; 12 bases fit TRBD2. Germline values: CDR1 LGHNA, CDR2 YSLEER. The length of the CDR3 is 17 residues. Losses at the gene ends were 0 bases for V and 5 bases for J; bases not matched to a gene: 7. The CDR3 spells CASSQEPPSGGAETQYF. In DNA form, the CDR3 reads TGCGCCAGCAGCCAAGAACCCCCTAGCGGGGGGGCGGAGACCCAGTACTTC.

V gene TRBV9 combines with J gene TRBJ1-1; 7 bases are a match to TRBD1. V lost 3 bases to trimming and J lost 5 bases; unmatched junction nucleotides: 19. CDR1 SGDLS and CDR2 YYNGEE come from the germline V gene. This CDR3 has 18 amino acids. The CDR3 sequence: CASSASRDSRTGTTEAFF. For the CDR3, the DNA is TGTGCCAGCAGCGCGTCTCGGGACAGCCGAACGGGAACAACTGAAGCTTTCTTT.

Only one count was recorded for this clone. V gene TRBV7-8 combines with J gene TRBJ2-3; no firm D call. The CDR3 totals 13 residues. Between the trimmed V and J ends, which lost 1 base and 3 bases, there was a span of 5 bases. Germline V lookup: CDR1 SGHVS, CDR2 FQNEAQ. CDR3 region: CASSLGPTDTQYF. For the CDR3, the DNA is TGTGCCAGCAGCTTAGGTCCTACAGATACGCAGTATTTT.

The rearrangement uses TRBV12-5 and TRBJ1-1; 12 bases map to TRBD1. J was trimmed by 4 bases and V by 9 bases; bases with no gene match: 3. This CDR3 has 13 amino acids. Germline CDR1 is LGHNT and CDR2 is FRNRAP. The CDR3 sequence is CASGTGGRTEAFF. CDR3 bases: TGTGCTAGCGGGACAGGGGGCCGCACTGAAGCTTTCTTT.